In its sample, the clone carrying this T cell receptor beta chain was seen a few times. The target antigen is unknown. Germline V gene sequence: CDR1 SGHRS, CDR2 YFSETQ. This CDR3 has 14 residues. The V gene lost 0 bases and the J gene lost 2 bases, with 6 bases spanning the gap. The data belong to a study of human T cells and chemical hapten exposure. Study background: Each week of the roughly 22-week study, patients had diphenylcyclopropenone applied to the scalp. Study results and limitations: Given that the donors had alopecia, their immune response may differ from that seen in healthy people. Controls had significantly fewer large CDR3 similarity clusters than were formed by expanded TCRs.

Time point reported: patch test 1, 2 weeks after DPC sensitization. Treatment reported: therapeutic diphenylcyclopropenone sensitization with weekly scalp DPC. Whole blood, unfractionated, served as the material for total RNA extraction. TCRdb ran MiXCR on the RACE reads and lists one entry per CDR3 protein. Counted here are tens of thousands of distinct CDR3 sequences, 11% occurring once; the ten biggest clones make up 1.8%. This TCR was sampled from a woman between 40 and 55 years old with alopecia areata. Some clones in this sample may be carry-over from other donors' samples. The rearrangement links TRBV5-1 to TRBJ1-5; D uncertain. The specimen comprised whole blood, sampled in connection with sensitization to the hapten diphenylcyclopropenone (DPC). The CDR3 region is CASSLDLGNQPQHF. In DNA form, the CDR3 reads TGCGCCAGCAGCTTGGATTTGGGCAATCAGCCCCAGCATTTT.